The 15 T cell receptor beta chains below come from one sample, sequenced in a study of blood T cell repertoires in COVID-19. Libraries were prepared by immunoSEQ multiplex PCR; TCRdb keeps only in-frame clonotypes and omits some of them. The sample consists of about 110,000 clones, 88% of them appearing once. The sample taken for sequencing was peripheral blood. The receptors derive from a human donor in a cohort sampled during active COVID-19.

The chain employs TRBV7-9 and TRBJ1-1, with D possibly being TRBD1 (5 bases). The CDR3 sequence is 14 residues long. Looked up from germline, CDR1 is SEHNR and CDR2 is FQNEAQ (reference sequence). V was clipped by 5 bases and J by 5 bases, with 15 bases between them. The CDR3 here is CASSPPGRGTEAFF. In DNA form, the CDR3 reads TGTGCCAGCAGCCCGCCCGGAAGGGGAACTGAAGCTTTCTTT. Combining the CDR3 with reference TRBV7-9 and TRBJ1-1 gives the whole variable domain DTGVSQNPRHKITKRGQNVTFRCDPISEHNRLYWYRQTLGQGPEFLTYFQNEAQLEKSRLLSDRFSAERPKGSFSTLEIQRTEQGDSAMYLCASSPPGRGTEAFFGQGTRLTVV.

The genes are TRBV13 and TRBJ2-7; possible D gene TRBD2, 7 bases. The V end lost 0 bases, the J end lost 3 bases, and 9 bases lay between the germline ends. This CDR3 region has 14 residues. Looked up from germline, CDR1 is PRHDT and CDR2 is FYEKMQ (reference sequence). As DNA, the CDR3 is TGTGCCAGCAGCTTAGGTAGGGGGGGCTACGAGCAGTACTTC. Translating gives CASSLGRGGYEQYF. The full variable domain, rest sourced from reference TRBV13 and TRBJ2-7, is AAGVIQSPRHLIKEKRETATLKCYPIPRHDTVYWYQQGPGQDPQFLISFYEKMQSDKGSIPDRFSAQQFSDYHSELNMSSLELGDSALYFCASSLGRGGYEQYFGPGTRLTVT.

The CDR3 region has the DNA TGTGCCAGCAGCCAAGTCGAGGGGGGGACCGGGGAGCTGTTTTTT. Protein product: CASSQVEGGTGELFF. The chain carries TRBV4-2 and TRBJ2-2; TRBD2 is a possible D gene (7 bases). Germline CDR1 and CDR2: LGHNA and YNFKEQ. The CDR3 runs to 15 residues. V dropped 1 base and J dropped 5 bases, with 11 bases sitting between them.

The chain links TRBV28 to TRBJ2-5; 8 positions match TRBD2. CDR3 length: 16 residues. With 5 bases clipped from V and 4 bases from J, the junction kept 12 bases outside the gene matches. Germline V gene sequence: CDR1 MDHEN, CDR2 SYDVKM. The CDR3 protein is CASSRGGRGAGETQYF. Here the CDR3 DNA reads TGTGCCAGCAGTAGGGGAGGGCGGGGGGCCGGAGAGACCCAGTACTTC. The whole variable domain, remainder taken from reference TRBV28 and TRBJ2-5, is DVKVTQSSRYLVKRTGEKVFLECVQDMDHENMFWYRQDPGLGLRLIYFSYDVKMKEKGDIPEGYSVSREKKERFSLILESASTNQTSMYLCASSRGGRGAGETQYFGPGTRLLVL.

The chain joins TRBV11-2 to TRBJ2-1; TRBD2 is a possible D gene (6 bases). Trimming took off 4 bases at V and 5 bases at J, with 15 bases between the two ends. The CDR3 contains 15 residues. Looked up from germline, CDR1 is SGHAT and CDR2 is FQNNGV. The CDR3, as DNA: TGTGCCAGCAGCTCAGGTGGGCGGGGACACAATGAGCAGTTCTTC. Translated, it gives CASSSGGRGHNEQFF.

The chain joins TRBV29-1 to TRBJ2-2; a weak D match, TRBD2 (5 bases). From germline, CDR1 is SQVTM and CDR2 ANQGSEA. The CDR3 is made up of 11 amino acids. V gave up 4 bases and J gave up 6 bases, with 6 bases separating them. Here the CDR3 reads CSVGEPGELFF. The CDR3 DNA sequence: TGCAGCGTTGGGGAGCCCGGGGAGCTGTTTTTT.

This sequence joins TRBV5-1 and TRBJ2-5, with 11 bases lining up with TRBD1. This CDR3 spans 16 amino acids. V was pared by 4 bases and J by 5 bases, with 10 bases of the junction left unmatched. Germline CDR1 SGHRS, CDR2 YFSETQ. The CDR3 spells CASSPAGQGAYETQYF. The CDR3 nucleotides are TGCGCCAGCAGCCCGGCAGGACAGGGGGCGTATGAGACCCAGTACTTC.

The chain employs TRBV7-9 and TRBJ2-5; D gene unclear. This CDR3 spans 15 amino acids. The V end was cut by 5 bases, the J end by 5 bases, with 18 bases between. Germline CDR1 SEHNR, CDR2 FQNEAQ (reference sequence). The chain's CDR3 is CASSPPPPARETQYF. CDR3 nucleotides: TGTGCCAGCAGCCCACCCCCCCCGGCCAGGGAGACCCAGTACTTC.

The chain combines TRBV7-9 with TRBJ2-5, with 15 bases aligning to TRBD2. Germline V CDR1 and CDR2: SEHNR, FQNEAQ (reference sequence). With V trimmed by 5 bases and J by 1 base, 8 bases remained unmatched. This CDR3 comprises 18 residues. The CDR3 DNA is TGTGCCAGCAGCCCAATGGGGACTAGCGGGAGGATCCAAGAGACCCAGTACTTC. As protein: CASSPMGTSGRIQETQYF.

This clone was counted only a few times. V and J are TRBV9 and TRBJ1-5, with D unresolved. The germline V gene has CDR1 SGDLS and CDR2 YYNGEE. V lost 4 bases and J lost 0, with 11 bases in between. The CDR3 loop spans 15 amino acids. CDR3 coding DNA: TGTGCCAGCAGCCCACGCGGGGATAGCAATCAGCCCCAGCATTTT. As protein: CASSPRGDSNQPQHF.

For this clone: The junction departs from germline at one end; a sequencing error may be responsible. V is TRBV7-7 and J is TRBJ2-1, with 9 positions matching TRBD2. CDR3 size: 15 residues. Germline V gene lookup returns CDR1 SSHAT and CDR2 FNYEAQ (reference sequence). The CDR3 DNA follows: TGTGCTAGCAGCTTAGATAGCGGGGGATACAATGAGCAGTTCTTC. Translated, it gives CASSLDSGGYNEQFF.

This clone has ten or more counts. The J gene is TRBJ2-1, the V gene TRBV7-9, with a tentative D call TRBD2 (5 bases). Germline V gene sequence: CDR1 SEHNR, CDR2 FQNEAQ (reference sequence). This CDR3 region has 13 residues. The V and J ends lost 5 bases and 9 bases respectively, with 14 bases between them. DNA for the CDR3: TGTGCCAGCAGCCTCGGACTTGTGGGTGAGCAGTTCTTC. This translates into CASSLGLVGEQFF.

This sequence joins TRBV5-1 and TRBJ2-7; possibly TRBD1 for D (5 bases). The CDR3 is 11 residues long. V shed 2 bases and J shed 12 bases, with 12 bases lying between them. Germline CDR1 reads SGHRS; CDR2 reads YFSETQ. CDR3 DNA: TGCGCCAGCAGCTTAACGGACATTTGGTACTTC. Residues: CASSLTDIWYF.

The chain links TRBV2 to TRBJ2-5, with D maybe TRBD1 (6 bases). Trimming took off 6 bases at V and 10 bases at J, with 21 bases between the two ends. This CDR3 comprises 14 residues. The germline gives CDR1 SNHLY, CDR2 FYNNEI. CDR3 coding DNA: TGTGCCAGCAGGCGCCCCTCCGGGACATCGAGCCAGTACTTC. This translates into CASRRPSGTSSQYF.

The chain joins TRBV19 to TRBJ1-1; maybe TRBD1 (6 bases). CDR3 length: 17 residues. The germline V gene has CDR1 LNHDA and CDR2 SQIVND (reference sequence). V was shortened by 10 bases and J by 1 base, with 25 bases between the two germline ends. In DNA form, the CDR3 reads TGTGCCATTTCGGTCGGCCAGGGGCGAGGGGCGAACACTGAAGCTTTCTTT. As protein: CAISVGQGRGANTEAFF. The full variable domain, its missing parts supplied by reference TRBV19 and TRBJ1-1, is DGGITQSPKYLFRKEGQNVTLSCEQNLNHDAMYWYRQDPGQGLRLIYYSQIVNDFQKGDIAEGYSVSREKKESFPLTVTSAQKNPTAFYLCAISVGQGRGANTEAFFGQGTRLTVV.